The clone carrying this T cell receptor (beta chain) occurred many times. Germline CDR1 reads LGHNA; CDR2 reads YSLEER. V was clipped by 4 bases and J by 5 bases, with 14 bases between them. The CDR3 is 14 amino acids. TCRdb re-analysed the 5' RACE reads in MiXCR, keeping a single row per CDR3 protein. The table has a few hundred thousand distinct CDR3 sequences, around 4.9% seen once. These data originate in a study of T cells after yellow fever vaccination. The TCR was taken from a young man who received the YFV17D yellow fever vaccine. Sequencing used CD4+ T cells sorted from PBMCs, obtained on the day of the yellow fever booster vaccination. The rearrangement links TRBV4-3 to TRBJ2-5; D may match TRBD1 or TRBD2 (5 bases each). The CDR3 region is CASSRDPFRETQYF. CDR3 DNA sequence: TGCGCCAGCAGCCGGGACCCCTTCAGGGAGACCCAGTACTTC.